One and the same sample provided the 31 T cell receptor beta chains below, sequenced in a study of T cells in Graves' hyperthyroidism and ophthalmopathy. Amplified TCR beta CDR3 regions came from RNA transcripts. The HTBI primer set drove a first-round RT-PCR of the TCR CDR3. TCRdb re-analysed the multiplex PCR reads in MiXCR, keeping a single row per CDR3 protein. The table lists 480,000 or so distinct CDR3 sequences, 40% to 50% of them singletons, with 44% in the top ten. The sequenced sample consisted of peripheral blood or thyroid tissue (not recorded which). These receptors originate from an adult woman with Graves' disease, either hyperthyroidism or ophthalmopathy (not recorded which).

This clonotype was detected a few times. V gene TRBV14 combines with J gene TRBJ2-2, with D possibly matching TRBD1 (5 bases). Germline values: CDR1 SGHDN, CDR2 FVKESK. The CDR3 spans 17 residues. Trimming removed 4 bases from V and 0 bases from J, with 15 bases in between. The CDR3 sequence: CASSPTGHAANTGELFF. The CDR3 DNA follows: TGTGCCAGCAGCCCTACCGGACACGCAGCGAACACCGGGGAGCTGTTTTTT.

Worth noting for this clonotype: Sequence at one end of the junction differs from germline and may be a read error. This chain joins TRBV5-1 and TRBJ1-2; 8 nucleotides line up with TRBD1. The CDR3 has 15 amino acids. Germline CDR1 and CDR2: SGHRS and YFSETQ. CDR3 loop: CASRLPSTGDYGYTF. The CDR3 nucleotides read TGTGCCAGCAGATTGCCCTCGACAGGGGACTATGGCTACACCTTC.

This chain links TRBV9 with TRBJ2-2; D possibly matches TRBD1 or TRBD2 (6 bases each). Looked up from germline, CDR1 is SGDLS and CDR2 is YYNGEE. V lost 6 bases and J lost 4, with 13 bases in between. The CDR3 loop spans 14 amino acids. The CDR3: CASNIQGGTGELFF. The CDR3 bases are TGTGCCAGCAACATACAGGGAGGCACCGGGGAGCTGTTTTTT.

This clonotype was picked up a small number of times. The V call is TRBV24-1, the J call TRBJ1-1; D possibly corresponds to TRBD1 (5 bases). Germline V gene sequence: CDR1 KGHDR, CDR2 SFDVKD. The CDR3 is 15 residues long. Trimming took 3 bases from V and 1 from J, leaving 11 bases between them. The CDR3 reads CATSDTDMGNTEAFF. DNA of the CDR3: TGTGCCACCAGTGATACGGACATGGGGAACACTGAAGCTTTCTTT.

This clonotype was found a few times. At one of its ends the junction is not consistent with the germline gene, which may arise from a read error. The chain uses TRBV6-1 and TRBJ2-5, with D unresolved. CDR1 is MNHNS and CDR2 is SASEGT in the germline V gene. This CDR3 spans 13 amino acids. For the CDR3, the DNA is TGTGCCATCAGTGAGTCTAGTACTCAGCCCCAGTACTTC. Translated: CAISESSTQPQYF.

The genes are TRBV24-1 and TRBJ2-5, with D perhaps matching TRBD1 (6 bases). Judging by the DNA end, TRBJ2-1 fits better; the J call may be wrong. In germline, CDR1 is KGHDR, CDR2 SFDVKD. CDR3 length equals 14 residues. The CDR3 region has the DNA TGTGCCACCAGTAGTTGGGGGCGAGGCAATGAGCAGTTCTTC. Translation gives CATSSWGRGNEQFF.

J is TRBJ2-6 and V is TRBV20-1; 10 bases map to TRBD2. The CDR3 covers 15 residues. Per the germline V gene, CDR1 is DFQATT and CDR2 is SNEGSKA (reference sequence). V lost 4 bases and J lost 5; bases outside the gene matches: 5. CDR3 in amino acids: CSATAGGRRANVLTF. CDR3 bases: TGCAGTGCTACAGCGGGGGGGCGCAGGGCCAACGTCCTGACTTTC.

The rearrangement joins TRBV2 to TRBJ2-5; tentative D call: TRBD1 (5 bases). The V end lost 6 bases, the J end lost 2 bases, and 7 bases lay between the germline ends. CDR3 length equals 12 residues. Germline-derived CDR1 and CDR2 are SNHLY and FYNNEI. The CDR3 sequence is CASRTGQETQYF. Written as DNA, the CDR3 is TGTGCCAGCAGAACAGGACAAGAGACCCAGTACTTC.

The CDR3 loop reads CASSFAGQTEAFF. The CDR3 DNA is TGTGCCAGCAGTTTCGCAGGGCAAACTGAAGCTTTCTTT. V is TRBV2 and J is TRBJ1-1; possible D gene TRBD1, 5 bases. Germline V gene data show CDR1 as SNHLY and CDR2 as FYNNEI. The length of the CDR3 is 13 residues. The V end was cut by 5 bases, the J end by 5 bases, with 12 bases between.

The rearrangement joins TRBV5-1 to TRBJ1-6; D is possibly TRBD1 (5 bases). This CDR3 is 16 amino acids long. Trimming left V 3 bases short and J 13 bases short, with 23 bases between. CDR1 and CDR2 from the germline V gene are SGHRS and YFSETQ. CDR3 residues: CASSSEPSPGNQPLHF. CDR3 coding DNA: TGCGCCAGCAGCTCAGAACCTTCCCCAGGGAATCAGCCCCTCCACTTT.

This clonotype was counted only a few times. V gene TRBV6-1 combines with J gene TRBJ1-1; tentative D call: TRBD1 (6 bases). V was trimmed by 2 bases and J by 4 bases, leaving 14 bases between them. CDR1 and CDR2 (germline): MNHNS, SASEGT. This CDR3 comprises 15 residues. In DNA, the CDR3 is TGTGCCAGCAGTGAATTAGGGGGGCGCGTCACTGAAGCTTTCTTT. Translated, it gives CASSELGGRVTEAFF.

This clonotype was seen only a few times. The rearrangement links TRBV10-2 to TRBJ2-7; no clear D gene. The CDR3 has 13 residues. Germline loops: CDR1 WSHSY, CDR2 SAAADI. V lost 9 bases and J lost 6, with 18 bases in between. This CDR3 reads CASVPAPFGEQYF. Written as DNA, the CDR3 is TGCGCCAGTGTTCCCGCTCCGTTTGGCGAGCAGTACTTC.

The chain employs TRBV5-1 and TRBJ2-7, with D perhaps TRBD1 (6 bases). Looked up from germline, CDR1 is SGHRS and CDR2 is YFSETQ. The CDR3 loop spans 13 amino acids. The V end lost 0 bases, the J end lost 6 bases, and 10 bases lay between the germline ends. The CDR3 DNA reads TGCGCCAGCAGCTTGGTTGAAGGGGGCGAGCAGTACTTC. As protein: CASSLVEGGEQYF.

This clonotype was recorded a few times. V and J are TRBV7-2 and TRBJ1-5, with no clear D. V dropped 4 bases and J dropped 8 bases, with 12 bases sitting between them. This CDR3 region has 13 residues. CDR1 and CDR2 (germline): SGHTA, FQGNSA. The CDR3 is CASSSLLGKPQHF. CDR3 nucleotide sequence: TGTGCCAGCAGCTCACTACTCGGGAAGCCCCAGCATTTT.

The CDR3 region is CASSRGTQTYEQYF. CDR3 bases: TGTGCCAGTAGTAGGGGCACCCAAACCTACGAGCAGTACTTC. This chain connects TRBV19 to TRBJ2-7; a weak D match, TRBD1 (5 bases). Germline loops: CDR1 LNHDA, CDR2 SQIVND (reference sequence). Trimming removed 4 bases from V and 2 bases from J, with 12 bases in between. This CDR3 spans 14 amino acids.

This clonotype was detected ten times or more. This rearrangement joins TRBV29-1 to TRBJ2-5, with TRBD2 as a possible D gene (5 bases). The V end lost 3 bases, the J end lost 4 bases, and 9 bases lay between the germline ends. The CDR3 extends over 12 amino acids. The germline CDR1 and CDR2 sequences are SQVTM and ANQGSEA. The CDR3 coding sequence is TGCAGCGTTGATTTAGGGAGAGAGACCCAGTACTTC. Translated: CSVDLGRETQYF.

The V call is TRBV12-3 or TRBV12-4, the J call TRBJ2-5, with TRBD2 matching over 15 bases. The CDR3 is 18 residues long. V trimming: 6 bases; J trimming: 4 bases; junction bases outside the gene matches: 12. CDR3 sequence (DNA): TGTGCCAGCAGCTCTGGAGGACTAGCGGGAGGGCCGGGAGAGACCCAGTACTTC. The encoded protein is CASSSGGLAGGPGETQYF.

There are many counts of this clonotype. V usage is TRBV7-9 and J usage is TRBJ1-1, with a weak D call TRBD1 (6 bases). The CDR3 covers 16 residues. Germline CDR1 is SEHNR and CDR2 is FQNEAQ (reference sequence). Between the trimmed V and J ends, which lost 5 bases and 2 bases, there was a span of 18 bases. DNA for the CDR3: TGTGCCAGCAGCCTCTCAAAGGGGGGCGGAAACACTGAAGCTTTCTTT. This sequence encodes CASSLSKGGGNTEAFF.

Turning to this clonotype: Sequence at one end of the junction differs from germline and may be a read error. The chain has TRBV24-1 and TRBJ2-5; 8 bases are shared with TRBD2. Looked up from germline, CDR1 is KGHDR and CDR2 is SFDVKD. This CDR3 is 13 amino acids long. As DNA, the CDR3 is TGTGCCACCAGCCCGATGCGGGAGGAGAGCCAGTACTTC. As protein: CATSPMREESQYF.

This chain connects TRBV7-9 to TRBJ1-3, with D perhaps matching TRBD1 (5 bases). CDR1 is SEHNR and CDR2 is FQNEAQ in the germline V gene (reference sequence). This CDR3 spans 15 amino acids. Between the trimmed V and J ends, which lost 6 bases and 4 bases, there was a span of 16 bases. As DNA, the CDR3 is TGTGCCAGCAGTTACACGGCAGGGAGCGGAAACACCATATATTTT. Protein: CASSYTAGSGNTIYF. Full variable domain (missing parts from reference TRBV7-9 and TRBJ1-3): DTGVSQNPRHKITKRGQNVTFRCDPISEHNRLYWYRQTLGQGPEFLTYFQNEAQLEKSRLLSDRFSAERPKGSFSTLEIQRTEQGDSAMYLCASSYTAGSGNTIYFGEGSWLTVV.

The CDR3, as DNA: TGTGCCATCAGAGGACTGGACTACACCGGGGAGCTGTTTTTT. It yields the protein CAIRGLDYTGELFF. The rearrangement links TRBV10-3 to TRBJ2-2; a weak D match, TRBD2 (5 bases). The germline CDR1 and CDR2 sequences are ENHRY and SYGVKD. Trimming removed 6 bases from V and 3 bases from J, with 11 bases in between. This CDR3 is built from 14 residues.

The chain joins TRBV5-1 to TRBJ2-5; the D gene is possibly TRBD1 (5 bases). CDR1 is SGHRS and CDR2 is YFSETQ in the germline V gene. There are 15 residues in the CDR3. The ends were cut back, 4 bases at V and 5 bases at J, with 18 bases in the middle. In nucleotides, the CDR3 is TGCGCCAGCAGCAGAGCCCGTCAAGGGGCCGAGACCCAGTACTTC. This gives the protein CASSRARQGAETQYF. Together with reference TRBV5-1 and TRBJ2-5, the CDR3 gives the full variable domain: KAGVTQTPRYLIKTRGQQVTLSCSPISGHRSVSWYQQTPGQGLQFLFEYFSETQRNKGNFPGRFSGRQFSNSRSEMNVSTLELGDSALYLCASSRARQGAETQYFGPGTRLLVL.

This clonotype has a handful of counts. The chain joins TRBV28 to TRBJ2-5, with 9 bases aligning to TRBD2. Germline lookup yields CDR1 MDHEN and CDR2 SYDVKM. CDR3 length: 15 residues. V gave up 3 bases and J gave up 1 base; unmatched junction bases: 3. As DNA, the CDR3 is TGTGCCAGCAGTTTGGGTAGCGGGGGCCAAGAGACCCAGTACTTC. Translation gives CASSLGSGGQETQYF.

On this clonotype itself: One junction end disagrees with the germline gene, perhaps due to a read error. The chain links TRBV24-1 to TRBJ2-1, with TRBD1 identical over 9 bases. The length of the CDR3 is 16 residues. CDR1 and CDR2 (germline): KGHDR, SFDVKD. The CDR3 bases are TGTGCCAGCAGTGATCTCCTCGGGACAGGGTTCGATGAGCAGTTCTTC. Translated: CASSDLLGTGFDEQFF.

V gene TRBV30 combines with J gene TRBJ2-5, with 8 positions matching TRBD2. V lost 8 bases and J lost 7; bases outside the gene matches: 15. This CDR3 is 14 amino acids long. The V gene's germline CDR1 is GTSNPN and CDR2 SVGIG (reference sequence). The DNA for the CDR3 is TGTGCCAGCAGCCCGGGACTAGGGGACGTGACCCAGTACTTC. This sequence encodes CASSPGLGDVTQYF.

This clonotype was counted only a few times. This chain joins TRBV15 and TRBJ2-5, with TRBD1 as a possible D gene (6 bases). Germline V gene sequence: CDR1 LNHNV, CDR2 YYDKDF (reference sequence). The CDR3 totals 15 residues. V was trimmed by 0 bases and J by 5 bases, leaving 13 bases between them. CDR3 residues: CATSRDDTGLETQYF. The CDR3 nucleotides are TGTGCCACCAGCAGAGATGACACAGGGTTGGAGACCCAGTACTTC.

In its sample, this clonotype was seen many times. V usage is TRBV9 and J usage is TRBJ1-2, with TRBD1 matching over 9 bases. Per germline, CDR1 SGDLS and CDR2 YYNGEE. The V gene end was trimmed by 0 bases and the J gene end by 8 bases; junction bases not matched to a gene: 8. This CDR3 spans 15 amino acids. DNA for the CDR3: TGTGCCAGCAGCGTAGATCAACAGGGGGCTAGGGGCTACACCTTC. Its protein product is CASSVDQQGARGYTF.

The table lists this clonotype with many counts. V gene TRBV7-2 combines with J gene TRBJ1-2, with D uncertain. Germline V gene data show CDR1 as SGHTA and CDR2 as FQGNSA. The CDR3 runs to 11 residues. Trimming took off 5 bases at V and 8 bases at J, with 9 bases between the two ends. This CDR3 is CASSPGTGYTF. CDR3 coding DNA: TGTGCCAGCAGCCCCGGTACAGGCTACACCTTC.

The rearrangement uses TRBV11-1 and TRBJ2-7, with TRBD2 identical over 8 bases. CDR1 is SGHAT and CDR2 is FQDESV in the germline V gene (reference sequence). The CDR3 sequence is 12 residues long. J was trimmed by 4 bases and V by 11 bases; bases with no gene match: 7. For the CDR3, the DNA is TGTGCCGCGGGGGGAACAGTGTACGAGCAGTACTTC. Amino acid sequence: CAAGGTVYEQYF.

In its sample, this clonotype was seen many times. V gene TRBV7-2 combines with J gene TRBJ2-2; D remains ambiguous. The CDR3 covers 10 residues. V was clipped by 5 bases and J by 6 bases, with 1 base between them. Germline V gene sequence: CDR1 SGHTA, CDR2 FQGNSA. CDR3 in amino acids: CASSPGELFF. The CDR3 region has the DNA TGTGCCAGCAGCCCCGGGGAGCTGTTTTTT. The complete variable domain, with remaining parts taken from reference TRBV7-2 and TRBJ2-2, reads GAGVSQSPSNKVTEKGKDVELRCDPISGHTALYWYRQSLGQGLEFLIYFQGNSAPDKSGLPSDRFSAERTGGSVSTLTIQRTQQEDSAVYLCASSPGELFFGEGSRLTVL.

This clonotype was seen at least ten times. The chain recombines TRBV10-3 with TRBJ2-7; either TRBD1 or TRBD2 may supply D (5 bases each). Trimming shortened V by 6 bases and J by 0 bases, and 9 bases separated the two germline ends. Germline V lookup: CDR1 ENHRY, CDR2 SYGVKD. The CDR3 sequence is 13 residues long. The CDR3 nucleotides are TGTGCCATCAGGCCAGGGAGCTCCTACGAGCAGTACTTC. Translating it yields CAIRPGSSYEQYF.